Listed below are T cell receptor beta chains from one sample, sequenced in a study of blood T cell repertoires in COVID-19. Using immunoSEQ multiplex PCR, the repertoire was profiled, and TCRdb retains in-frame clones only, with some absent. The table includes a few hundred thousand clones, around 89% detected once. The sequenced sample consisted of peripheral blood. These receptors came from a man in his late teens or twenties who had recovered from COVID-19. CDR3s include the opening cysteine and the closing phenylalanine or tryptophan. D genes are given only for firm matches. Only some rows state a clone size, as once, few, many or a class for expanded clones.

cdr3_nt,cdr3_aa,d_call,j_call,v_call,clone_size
TGTGCCAGCAGCTTGACTCCCGGGGAGCTGTTTTTT,CASSLTPGELFF,NA,TRBJ2-2,TRBV5-6,NA
TGTGCCAGCAGCCGGACCGGGACAGGGACTGGAAACACCATATATTTT,CASSRTGTGTGNTIYF,TRBD1,TRBJ1-3,TRBV27,few
TGTGCCAGCAGCCAAGGAATGGACGGCGGAGGGTCGGAAGCTTTCTTT,CASSQGMDGGGSEAFF,NA,TRBJ1-1,TRBV4-2,NA
TGTGCCAGCAGTACCCAGGGACAGGGAACTGAAGCTTTCTTT,CASSTQGQGTEAFF,TRBD1,TRBJ1-1,TRBV6-5,NA
TGTGCCAGCAGTTTATCGCGGGGGGCAGAGACCCAGTACTTC,CASSLSRGAETQYF,TRBD2,TRBJ2-5,TRBV27,NA
TGTGCTAGTGGTTTGCGGACAGCCTTAGGGGTTGAAAAACTGTTTTTT,CASGLRTALGVEKLFF,NA,TRBJ1-4,TRBV12-5,NA
TGTGCCAGCAGCCTTCCAGACAGCACCTATGGCTACACCTTC,CASSLPDSTYGYTF,NA,TRBJ1-2,TRBV5-5,NA
TGTGCCTGCCTTCCAGGGGCAGATACGCAGTATTTT,CACLPGADTQYF,NA,TRBJ2-3,TRBV30,NA
TGCGCCAGCAGTTCTGCACAGGGGGCCACTGAAGCTTTCTTT,CASSSAQGATEAFF,TRBD1,TRBJ1-1,TRBV5-1,NA
TGTGCTAGTGGTTTGAGCAGCACTCAGGATGGCTACACCTTC,CASGLSSTQDGYTF,NA,TRBJ1-2,TRBV12-5,NA
TGTGCCAGCAGCACCCTGGGACAGGGGGTCTACAATGAGCAGTTCTTC,CASSTLGQGVYNEQFF,TRBD1,TRBJ2-1,TRBV6-6,NA
TGTGCCAGCAGCTTAGTTTCAGCTGAAGCTTTCTTT,CASSLVSAEAFF,NA,TRBJ1-1,TRBV7-2,NA
TGTGCCAGCAGTTATGGGAGCGGACTAACCTACGAGCAGTACTTC,CASSYGSGLTYEQYF,NA,TRBJ2-7,TRBV6-5,NA
TGTGCCAGCAGCTCTAGGGGACAGGCCCACAATGAGCAGTTCTTC,CASSSRGQAHNEQFF,TRBD1,TRBJ2-1,TRBV9,NA
TGTGCCAGCAGCTCCTGGGACAGTAACTATGGCTACACCTTC,CASSSWDSNYGYTF,TRBD1,TRBJ1-2,TRBV11-2,NA
TGTGCCAGCACCCTCGGGGGGGGAAACACCATATATTTT,CASTLGGGNTIYF,NA,TRBJ1-3,TRBV12-3/TRBV12-4,NA
TGTGCCAGCGCCGTCGTACAGGGAGGGCAGCAGCCCCAGCATTTT,CASAVVQGGQQPQHF,NA,TRBJ1-5,TRBV2,NA
TGTGCCAGCAGTTTGGGGGGGTACGAGCAGTACTTC,CASSLGGYEQYF,TRBD2,TRBJ2-7,TRBV27,NA
TGTGCCAGCTCACCACCGACTCGAGAGCAGTACTTC,CASSPPTREQYF,NA,TRBJ2-7,TRBV18,NA
TGTGCCAGCAGTTTATCAGGGCAGGGGGCGCAGAATGAGCAGTTCTTC,CASSLSGQGAQNEQFF,TRBD1,TRBJ2-1,TRBV27,NA
TGTGCCAGCTCACCCGACAGGGAGTACACTGAAGCTTTCTTT,CASSPDREYTEAFF,TRBD1,TRBJ1-1,TRBV18,NA
TGTGCCAGCAGGAAGGAGGGGAATACTGAAGCTTTCTTT,CASRKEGNTEAFF,NA,TRBJ1-1,TRBV2,few
TGCAGTGCTAGTGGAGCGGCCAACACTGAAGCTTTCTTT,CSASGAANTEAFF,NA,TRBJ1-1,TRBV20-1,NA
TGTGCCAGCAGCCAAAACAGGGGGACCTACTACAATGAGCAGTTCTTC,CASSQNRGTYYNEQFF,TRBD1,TRBJ2-1,TRBV14,NA
TGTGCCACCCAGCAACAGGGGTCCCTGGGCTATGGCTACACCTTC,CATQQQGSLGYGYTF,TRBD1,TRBJ1-2,TRBV10-3,NA
TGTGCCAGCAGCTTAATGGCGGGGGGAGGAAACACCATATATTTT,CASSLMAGGGNTIYF,NA,TRBJ1-3,TRBV7-3,once
TGTGCCAGTAGTATAGGGGGGGATTTGAATTCACCCCTCCACTTT,CASSIGGDLNSPLHF,NA,TRBJ1-6,TRBV19,NA
TGCGCCAGCAGCCTAGACAGGGGGAATCAGCCCCAGCATTTT,CASSLDRGNQPQHF,TRBD1,TRBJ1-5,TRBV4-3,NA
TGTGCCTACGAGGCGGGGACAGGGGGCAATTCACCCCTCCACTTT,CAYEAGTGGNSPLHF,TRBD1,TRBJ1-6,TRBV30,NA
TGTGCCAGCAGTTACTCGAATTTCCACGGGGACAATGAGCAGTTCTTC,CASSYSNFHGDNEQFF,NA,TRBJ2-1,TRBV6-5,NA
TGTGCCAGCAGTGCCTCGGGACAGGCTAACTATGGCTACACCTTC,CASSASGQANYGYTF,TRBD1,TRBJ1-2,TRBV27,NA
TGTGCCAGCAGGACTTCGGGGTCGGGAGGCTACACCTTC,CASRTSGSGGYTF,NA,TRBJ1-2,TRBV9,NA
TGTGCCAGCAGCTTTATCCGGGACAGGGGGTCTTCAACCTATGGCTACACCTTC,CASSFIRDRGSSTYGYTF,TRBD1,TRBJ1-2,TRBV5-6,once
TGTGCCAGCAGGTTGACAGGGCCAACGACGAACACCGGGGAGCTGTTTTTT,CASRLTGPTTNTGELFF,TRBD1,TRBJ2-2,TRBV2,NA
TGCAGTGCTAGAGATGGCAGGGGAGCTTTCTTT,CSARDGRGAFF,NA,TRBJ1-1,TRBV20-1,NA
TGTGCCAGCAGCCTAGGACAGGGTTGGGGCTACACCTTC,CASSLGQGWGYTF,TRBD1,TRBJ1-2,TRBV7-2,NA
TGTGCCAGCAGCTTAGATGGTAGGGGAAATCAGCCCCAGCATTTT,CASSLDGRGNQPQHF,NA,TRBJ1-5,TRBV7-9,NA
TGTGCCAGCAGCTCCTCTCCGTCTAATTCCTACGAGCAGTACTTC,CASSSSPSNSYEQYF,NA,TRBJ2-7,TRBV7-3,once
TGTGCCATCAGTGAGTCGGGACAGGAGACCTACGAGCAGTACTTC,CAISESGQETYEQYF,TRBD1,TRBJ2-7,TRBV10-3,NA
TGTGCCAGCAGTTTCGGACTAGCGGGAAGTGAGCAGTTCTTC,CASSFGLAGSEQFF,TRBD2,TRBJ2-1,TRBV27,NA
TGTGCCAGCAGTTACCTAAAAACAGTTTTCCCCTATGGCTACACCTTC,CASSYLKTVFPYGYTF,NA,TRBJ1-2,TRBV6-5,NA
TGTGCCAGCAGCCAAGATATTTGGAACACTGAAGCTTTCTTT,CASSQDIWNTEAFF,NA,TRBJ1-1,TRBV3-1/TRBV3-2,NA
TGTGCCAGCAGCACAGGGGGCCGCACTGAAGCTTTCTTT,CASSTGGRTEAFF,TRBD1,TRBJ1-1,TRBV7-2,NA
TGTGCCAGTAATACAGGAAGCCAAGAGACCCAGTACTTC,CASNTGSQETQYF,NA,TRBJ2-5,TRBV19,NA
TGTGCCATCAGTGCGGCTAGCGGGCCCTTCTTTTTGTACGAGCAGTACTTC,CAISAASGPFFLYEQYF,TRBD2,TRBJ2-7,TRBV10-3,once